The 6 T cell receptor beta chains in this list originate from one sample, sequenced in a study of blood T cell repertoires in COVID-19. Profiling relied on immunoSEQ multiplex PCR, and the TCRdb table lists in-frame clones only, not all of them. The sample consists of under 200,000 clones, around 80% of them appearing once. Sequenced sample: PBMCs or T cells enriched from blood (not recorded which). All receptors derive from a woman aged 50 to 60 in a cohort exposed to, infected with or recovered from COVID-19 (not recorded which).

Only one count was recorded for this clone. CDR3 sequence reads: CSVELQDTEAFF. CDR3 nucleotides: TGCAGCGTTGAGTTGCAGGATACTGAAGCTTTCTTT. The V and J genes are TRBV29-1 and TRBJ1-1; the D is unclear. The V end was cut by 3 bases, the J end by 5 bases, with 10 bases between. The CDR3 sequence is 12 residues long. Germline V gene sequence: CDR1 SQVTM, CDR2 ANQGSEA.

This chain connects TRBV29-1 to TRBJ1-2, with 8 bases aligning to TRBD1. Looked up from germline, CDR1 is SQVTM and CDR2 is ANQGSEA. Losses at the gene ends were 0 bases for V and 8 bases for J; bases not matched to a gene: 11. The CDR3 totals 15 residues. CDR3 in amino acids: CSVEDGGRGLNGYTF. In DNA form, the CDR3 reads TGCAGCGTTGAAGATGGTGGCAGGGGGCTAAACGGCTACACCTTC.

The CDR3 region is CASSQGQRIYEQYF. The CDR3 coding sequence is TGCGCCAGCAGCCAAGGCCAGCGGATCTACGAGCAGTACTTC. V is TRBV4-1 and J is TRBJ2-7, with D perhaps TRBD2 (5 bases). Germline V gene lookup returns CDR1 MGHRA and CDR2 YSYEKL. The CDR3 is 14 amino acids. Trimming left V 1 base short and J 3 bases short, with 10 bases between.

The chain has TRBV4-2 and TRBJ1-2, with a weak D call TRBD1 (6 bases). Germline V gene lookup returns CDR1 LGHNA and CDR2 YNFKEQ. The CDR3 loop spans 14 amino acids. V lost 0 bases to trimming and J lost 4 bases, with 9 bases between them. The CDR3 is CASSQEGTSYGYTF. CDR3 nucleotides: TGTGCCAGCAGCCAAGAAGGGACAAGCTATGGCTACACCTTC.

CDR3 protein: CASSQWLARDTQYF. The DNA of the CDR3 is TGTGCCAGCAGCCAGTGGCTAGCGCGAGATACGCAGTATTTT. The chain carries TRBV14 and TRBJ2-3; a weak D match, TRBD2 (6 bases). Per germline, CDR1 SGHDN and CDR2 FVKESK. V lost 3 bases, J lost 5 bases, and 12 bases lay in between. The CDR3 is 14 amino acids.

The V and J genes are TRBV9 and TRBJ2-5; D is perhaps TRBD2 (5 bases). Trimming pared 1 base from V and 5 bases from J, leaving 12 bases between. Germline V gene sequence: CDR1 SGDLS, CDR2 YYNGEE. The CDR3 loop spans 14 amino acids. The CDR3 region has the DNA TGTGCCAGCAGCGTAAAAGGAGGTAGGGAGACCCAGTACTTC. Residues: CASSVKGGRETQYF.